These 28 T cell receptor beta chains were all obtained from the same sample, sequenced in a study of blood T cell repertoires in COVID-19. Repertoires were generated with immunoSEQ multiplex PCR, while TCRdb's copy carries only in-frame clones and drops some. This sample has 300,000 to 350,000 clones, with roughly 87% found just once. Sequenced input: peripheral blood. The receptor source for this set is a man younger than 30 with active or convalescent COVID-19.

The rearrangement uses TRBV7-2 and TRBJ1-2; no clear D gene. Per germline, CDR1 SGHTA and CDR2 FQGNSA. CDR3 size: 15 residues. The V end lost 1 base, the J end lost 4 bases, and 13 bases lay between the germline ends. The DNA of the CDR3 is TGTGCCAGCAGCTTAGATCCGGTTCCTTCCTATGGCTACACCTTC. It codes for CASSLDPVPSYGYTF.

This clone appeared once. V gene TRBV5-1 combines with J gene TRBJ2-7, with D unresolved. V was shortened by 10 bases and J by 0 bases, with 11 bases between the two germline ends. The germline CDR1 and CDR2 sequences are SGHRS and YFSETQ. CDR3 length: 12 amino acids. The CDR3 DNA reads TGCGCCGCTGGTGAGGACTCCTACGAGCAGTACTTC. Its translation: CAAGEDSYEQYF.

The chain is built from TRBV18 and TRBJ2-5; unclear D gene. Looked up from germline, CDR1 is KGHSH and CDR2 is LQKENI. This CDR3 is built from 12 residues. V was pared by 5 bases and J by 0 bases, with 4 bases between. The CDR3, as DNA: TGTGCCAGCTCATCGTACCAAGAGACCCAGTACTTC. It specifies CASSSYQETQYF.

This clone was observed a single time. V gene TRBV7-9 combines with J gene TRBJ2-2, with D maybe TRBD2 (6 bases). Trimming pared 0 bases from V and 1 base from J, leaving 15 bases between. This CDR3 comprises 18 residues. Germline V gives CDR1 SEHNR, CDR2 FQNEAQ (reference sequence). The CDR3 nucleotides are TGTGCCAGCAGCTTAGCATTCTTACGGGAGCAGAACACCGGGGAGCTGTTTTTT. Its protein product is CASSLAFLREQNTGELFF.

The rearrangement joins TRBV9 to TRBJ2-7; 8 bases are shared with TRBD1. CDR1 SGDLS and CDR2 YYNGEE come from the germline V gene. The CDR3 has 15 amino acids. Trimming took 4 bases from V and 7 from J; bases not matched to a gene: 13. As DNA, the CDR3 is TGTGCCAGCAGCCCCCGGGGCAGGGGGCTTAAAGAGCAGTACTTC. Its translation is CASSPRGRGLKEQYF.

This chain connects TRBV2 to TRBJ2-6; D gene unclear. The CDR3 extends over 15 amino acids. The germline V gene has CDR1 SNHLY and CDR2 FYNNEI. Deletions cut 3 bases from V and 4 bases from J, with 10 bases between. The CDR3 nucleotides are TGTGCCAGCAGTGACAGGTCTCCAGGGGCCAACGTCCTGACTTTC. As protein: CASSDRSPGANVLTF.

Turning to this clone: At the DNA level, this CDR3 is encoded by other sequences in the same sample as well. The rearrangement joins TRBV6-5 to TRBJ1-1; TRBD1 aligns across 7 bases. J gave up 2 bases and V 2 bases, and 2 bases lay outside the gene matches. Germline V gene lookup returns CDR1 MNHEY and CDR2 SVGAGI. CDR3 length equals 14 residues. The CDR3 is CASSYDRANTEAFF. The CDR3 coding sequence is TGTGCCAGCAGTTACGACAGGGCTAACACTGAAGCTTTCTTT.

This chain's CDR3 is CASKDRDNTEAFF. For the CDR3, the DNA is TGTGCCAGTAAAGACAGGGATAACACTGAAGCTTTCTTT. The chain couples TRBV19 to TRBJ1-1; TRBD1 matches at 7 bases. With 7 bases clipped from V and 2 bases from J, the junction kept 4 bases outside the gene matches. Per germline, CDR1 LNHDA and CDR2 SQIVND (reference sequence). This CDR3 contains 13 residues.

This clone was detected only once. The J gene is TRBJ1-1, the V gene TRBV29-1; D not certain. This CDR3 is built from 13 residues. Germline V gene data show CDR1 as SQVTM and CDR2 as ANQGSEA. Trimming left V 6 bases short and J 4 bases short, with 15 bases between. CDR3 nucleotides: TGCAGCGTCTCACTAAGATTAGGCACTGAAGCTTTCTTT. Its translation is CSVSLRLGTEAFF.

This chain uses TRBV20-1 with TRBJ2-7; the D gene is possibly TRBD1 (6 bases). CDR3 length: 11 residues. V was clipped by 6 bases and J by 6 bases, with 12 bases between them. The germline V gene encodes CDR1 DFQATT and CDR2 SNEGSKA (reference sequence). CDR3 loop: CSAEGHLEQYF. The DNA for the CDR3 is TGCAGTGCCGAGGGACACCTCGAGCAGTACTTC.

The J gene is TRBJ2-1, the V gene TRBV7-3; 14 bases line up with TRBD2. CDR1 and CDR2 from the germline V gene are SGHTA and FQGTGA. V lost 5 bases, J lost 10 bases, and 13 bases stayed unmatched. The CDR3 loop spans 17 amino acids. CDR3 amino acids: CASSAGTSGRKTGEQFF. The DNA of the CDR3 is TGTGCCAGCAGCGCCGGGACTAGCGGGAGAAAGACAGGCGAGCAGTTCTTC.

V usage is TRBV18 and J usage is TRBJ1-2; 7 nucleotides match TRBD1. J gave up 3 bases and V 5 bases, and 9 bases lay outside the gene matches. Germline V gene lookup returns CDR1 KGHSH and CDR2 LQKENI. The CDR3 is 15 residues long. DNA for the CDR3: TGTGCCAGCTCATCTTTCAGACAGGGCTACTATGGCTACACCTTC. It is translated as CASSSFRQGYYGYTF.

V and J are TRBV5-8 and TRBJ1-2; D is unresolved. The germline CDR1 and CDR2 sequences are SGHTS and YDEGEE. The length of the CDR3 is 15 residues. With 0 bases removed from V and 1 base from J, the gap between germline ends came to 10 bases. CDR3 protein: CASSLVGEVNYGYTF. DNA of the CDR3: TGTGCCAGCAGCTTGGTCGGGGAAGTTAACTATGGCTACACCTTC. The full variable domain, its missing parts supplied by reference TRBV5-8 and TRBJ1-2, is EAGVTQSPTHLIKTRGQQATLRCSPISGHTSVYWYQQALGLGLQFLLWYDEGEERNRGNFPPRFSGRQFPNYSSELNVNALELEDSALYLCASSLVGEVNYGYTFGSGTRLTVV.

The chain couples TRBV27 to TRBJ2-7; TRBD1 is a possible D gene (6 bases). Germline assignment: CDR1 MNHEY and CDR2 SMNVEV (reference sequence). This CDR3 region has 13 residues. V lost 5 bases and J 5 bases, leaving 13 bases between the germline ends. CDR3: CASSLQGYDEQYF. CDR3 nucleotides: TGTGCCAGCAGTCTACAGGGATACGACGAGCAGTACTTC.

The chain combines TRBV7-2 with TRBJ1-5, with TRBD1 identical over 10 bases. The CDR3 length is 15 residues. Germline lookup yields CDR1 SGHTA and CDR2 FQGNSA. Trimming cost V 4 bases and J 1 base; bases outside gene matches: 1. In DNA, the CDR3 is TGTGCCAGCAGCTGGGGACAGGGGAGCAATCAGCCCCAGCATTTT. It specifies CASSWGQGSNQPQHF.

In this sample, this clone turned up once. Written as DNA, the CDR3 is TGCGCCAGCAGCCAAGAGTCAGGGGTGAACACTGAAGCTTTCTTT. Its protein is CASSQESGVNTEAFF. The J gene is TRBJ1-1, the V gene TRBV4-1, with D possibly TRBD1 on 6 matching bases. Germline V gives CDR1 MGHRA, CDR2 YSYEKL. CDR3 length equals 15 residues. The V end was cut by 0 bases, the J end by 0 bases, with 8 bases between.

V usage is TRBV19 and J usage is TRBJ1-5, with 10 bases lining up with TRBD1. Losses at the gene ends were 10 bases for V and 2 bases for J; bases not matched to a gene: 8. The CDR3 consists of 15 residues. Germline-derived CDR1 and CDR2 are LNHDA and SQIVND (reference sequence). Written as DNA, the CDR3 is TGTGCCACTGACAGGGGGCGCGACGGCAATCAGCCCCAGCATTTT. Translating it yields CATDRGRDGNQPQHF.

The chain carries TRBV2 and TRBJ1-5; 10 nucleotides match TRBD1. J gave up 6 bases and V 0 bases, and 11 bases lay outside the gene matches. Germline lookup yields CDR1 SNHLY and CDR2 FYNNEI. The length of the CDR3 is 18 residues. Here the CDR3 reads CASSEASGLGQGGQPQHF. The DNA for the CDR3 is TGTGCCAGCAGTGAAGCTTCCGGTCTAGGACAGGGGGGTCAGCCCCAGCATTTT.

CDR3 residues: CASSFSGSGANVLTF. The DNA for the CDR3 is TGTGCCAGCAGCTTTTCAGGGTCTGGGGCCAACGTCCTGACTTTC. The rearrangement uses TRBV7-3 and TRBJ2-6; TRBD1 might be the D (5 bases). V gave up 3 bases and J gave up 1 base, with 7 bases separating them. CDR3 length equals 15 residues. The germline V gene encodes CDR1 SGHTA and CDR2 FQGTGA. The full variable domain, its missing parts supplied by reference TRBV7-3 and TRBJ2-6, is GAGVSQTPSNKVTEKGKYVELRCDPISGHTALYWYRQSLGQGPEFLIYFQGTGAADDSGLPNDRFFAVRPEGSVSTLKIQRTERGDSAVYLCASSFSGSGANVLTFGAGSRLTVL.

The J gene is TRBJ1-6, the V gene TRBV5-6; 8 bases are a match to TRBD1. Germline V gives CDR1 SGHDT, CDR2 YYEEEE. Germline trimming cut 2 bases from V and 7 bases from J; bases unmatched to any gene: 2. There are 14 residues in the CDR3. CDR3 DNA sequence: TGTGCCAGCAGCTTCGGACAGGGAAATTCACCCCTCCACTTT. Residues: CASSFGQGNSPLHF.

Only one count was recorded for this clone. The chain combines TRBV29-1 with TRBJ2-3, with 8 bases matching TRBD2. After removal of 4 bases from V and 0 bases from J, the junction contained 3 bases not matched to a gene. Germline V gives CDR1 SQVTM, CDR2 ANQGSEA. The CDR3 contains 14 residues. DNA of the CDR3: TGCAGCGTTGCAGCGGGGGCTAGCACAGATACGCAGTATTTT. As protein: CSVAAGASTDTQYF.

The rearrangement joins TRBV6-1 to TRBJ1-5, with D possibly being TRBD1 (5 bases). V lost 3 bases and J lost 3, with 9 bases in between. Germline V lookup: CDR1 MNHNS, CDR2 SASEGT. The CDR3 is made up of 14 amino acids. For the CDR3, the DNA is TGTGCCAGCAGTGAGAGACAGCTCAATCAGCCCCAGCATTTT. As protein: CASSERQLNQPQHF.

This clone was seen only a few times. The chain has TRBV28 and TRBJ1-4, with D perhaps matching TRBD1 (5 bases). This CDR3 has 13 residues. V dropped 6 bases and J dropped 5 bases, with 10 bases sitting between them. From germline, CDR1 is MDHEN and CDR2 SYDVKM. CDR3 residues: CASRTARNEKLFF. The DNA for the CDR3 is TGTGCCAGCAGGACAGCAAGGAATGAAAAACTGTTTTTT.

This chain links TRBV3-1 (or the pseudogene TRBV3-2) with TRBJ2-7; 12 bases match TRBD2. CDR3 length: 15 amino acids. CDR1 is LGHDT and CDR2 is YNNKEL in the germline V gene (reference sequence). V gave up 4 bases and J gave up 7 bases; unmatched junction bases: 8. CDR3 coding DNA: TGTGCCAGCAGCCGCAGACTAGCGGGAGAAGTGGAGCAGTACTTC. Encoded protein: CASSRRLAGEVEQYF.

This rearrangement joins TRBV25-1 to TRBJ1-1; 8 bases map to TRBD1. The CDR3 extends over 12 amino acids. Germline-derived CDR1 and CDR2 are MGHDK and SYGVNS. Trimming removed 6 bases from V and 7 bases from J; junction bases left unmatched: 4. In DNA form, the CDR3 reads TGTGCCAGCAGCAGGGGGCTTGTTGAAGCTTTCTTT. This encodes CASSRGLVEAFF.

The gene calls are TRBV6-2 or TRBV6-3 and TRBJ1-5, with 9 bases identical to TRBD1. Germline V gene lookup returns CDR1 MNHEY and CDR2 SVGEGT. This CDR3 spans 19 amino acids. V shed 2 bases and J 1 base; nucleotides not matched to a gene: 12. Here the CDR3 DNA reads TGTGCCAGCAGTTACCCTCCCTGGACAGGGGAGGGGAGCAATCAGCCCCAGCATTTT. It translates to CASSYPPWTGEGSNQPQHF.

The J gene is TRBJ2-1, the V gene TRBV20-1, with 8 bases fitting TRBD2. The CDR3 covers 15 residues. With 3 bases clipped from V and 4 bases from J, the junction kept 8 bases outside the gene matches. The germline CDR1 and CDR2 sequences are DFQATT and SNEGSKA (reference sequence). The DNA for the CDR3 is TGCAGTGCTAGTGGGCTGCGGGAGGCTTACAATGAGCAGTTCTTC. As protein: CSASGLREAYNEQFF.

The CDR3 nucleotides read TGTGCCAGCAGTGAATTCACGGGTGGCTACCGCTCCTACGAGCAGTACTTC. This codes for CASSEFTGGYRSYEQYF. V and J are TRBV6-1 and TRBJ2-7; no definite D call. The V gene's germline CDR1 is MNHNS and CDR2 SASEGT. The CDR3 covers 17 residues. Trimming removed 2 bases from V and 0 bases from J, with 17 bases in between.